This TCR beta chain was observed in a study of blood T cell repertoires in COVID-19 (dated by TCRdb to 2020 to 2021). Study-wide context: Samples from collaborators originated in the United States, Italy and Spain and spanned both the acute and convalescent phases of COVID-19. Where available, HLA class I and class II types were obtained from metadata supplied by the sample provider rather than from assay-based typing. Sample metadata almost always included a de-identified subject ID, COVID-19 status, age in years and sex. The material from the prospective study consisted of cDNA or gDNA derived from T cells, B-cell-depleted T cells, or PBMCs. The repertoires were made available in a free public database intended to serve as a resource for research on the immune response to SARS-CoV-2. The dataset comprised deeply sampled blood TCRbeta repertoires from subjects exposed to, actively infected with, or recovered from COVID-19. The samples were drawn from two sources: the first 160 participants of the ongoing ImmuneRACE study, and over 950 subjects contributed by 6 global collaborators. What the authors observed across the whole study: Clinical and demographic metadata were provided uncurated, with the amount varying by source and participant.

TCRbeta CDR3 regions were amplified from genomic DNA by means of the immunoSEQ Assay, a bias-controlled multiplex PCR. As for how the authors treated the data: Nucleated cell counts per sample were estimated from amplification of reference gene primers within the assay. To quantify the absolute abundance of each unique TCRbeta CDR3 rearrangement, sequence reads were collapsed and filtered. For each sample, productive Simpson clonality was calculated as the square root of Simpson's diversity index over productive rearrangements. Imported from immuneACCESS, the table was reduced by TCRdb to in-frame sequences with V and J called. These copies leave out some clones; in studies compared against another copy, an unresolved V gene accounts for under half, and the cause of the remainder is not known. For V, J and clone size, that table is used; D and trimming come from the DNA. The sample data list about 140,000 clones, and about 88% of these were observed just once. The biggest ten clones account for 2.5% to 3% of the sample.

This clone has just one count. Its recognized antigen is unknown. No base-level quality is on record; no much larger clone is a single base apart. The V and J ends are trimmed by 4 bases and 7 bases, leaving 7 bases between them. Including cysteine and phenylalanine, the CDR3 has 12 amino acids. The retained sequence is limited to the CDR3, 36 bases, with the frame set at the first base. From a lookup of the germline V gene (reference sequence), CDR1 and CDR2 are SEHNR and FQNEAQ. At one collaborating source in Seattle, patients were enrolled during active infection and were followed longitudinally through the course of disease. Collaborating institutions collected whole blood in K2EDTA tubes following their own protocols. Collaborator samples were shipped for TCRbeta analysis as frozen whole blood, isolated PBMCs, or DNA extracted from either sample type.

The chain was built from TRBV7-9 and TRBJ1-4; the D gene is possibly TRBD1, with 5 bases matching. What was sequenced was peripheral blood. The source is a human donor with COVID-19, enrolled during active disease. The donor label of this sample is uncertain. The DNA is TGTGCCAGCAGCTGGGGCGGTGAAAAACTGTTTTTT. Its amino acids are CASSWGGEKLFF.